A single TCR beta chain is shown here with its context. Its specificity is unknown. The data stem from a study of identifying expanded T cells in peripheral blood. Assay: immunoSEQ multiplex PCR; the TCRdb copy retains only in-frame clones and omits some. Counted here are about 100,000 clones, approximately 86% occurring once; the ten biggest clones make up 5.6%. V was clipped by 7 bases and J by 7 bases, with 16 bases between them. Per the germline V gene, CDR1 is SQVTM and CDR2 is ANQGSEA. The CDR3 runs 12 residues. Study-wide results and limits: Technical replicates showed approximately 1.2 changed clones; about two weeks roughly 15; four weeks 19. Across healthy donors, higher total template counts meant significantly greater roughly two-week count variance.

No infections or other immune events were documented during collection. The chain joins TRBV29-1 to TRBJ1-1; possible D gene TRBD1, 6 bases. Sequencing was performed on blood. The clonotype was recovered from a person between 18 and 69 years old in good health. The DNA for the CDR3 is TGCAGCGCTCAAGACGGGGGGCATGAAGCTTTCTTT. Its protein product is CSAQDGGHEAFF.